One and the same sample provided the 25 T cell receptor beta chains below, sequenced in a study of CD8+ T cells in alopecia areata. As the sequencing template, cDNA was produced by extracting RNA and reverse transcribing it. Assay used: immunoSEQ multiplex PCR; TCRdb lists only in-frame clones, some missing. The sample lists around 290,000 clones, none appearing once, the ten largest making up more than 1%. Sorting used CD4, CD8alpha, NKG2D, NKG2ACE and other markers on pooled cutaneous lymph node cells. Sequencing input: CD4+ T cells sorted from a lymph node. The receptors derive from a C3H/HeJ mouse with alopecia areata. Mouse MHC haplotype: H2-k.

Many counts were recorded for this clone. Each gene name is a mouse one. The read ends 4 residues early relative to the CDR3; the germline J gene fills the gap. This rearrangement joins TRBV12-1 to TRBJ1-2, with D uncertain. CDR1 and CDR2 from the germline V gene are SGHSN and HYEKVE. The CDR3 is 15 residues long. The V gene lost 4 bases and the J gene lost 0 bases, with 14 bases spanning the gap. The covered CDR3 bases are TGTGCCAGCTCCATCAGCGCAGGAGCAAACTCC. Its translation: CASSISAGANS. The entire CDR3 is CASSISAGANSDYTF.

As regards this clone: Germline and genes: mouse. The CDR3 end lies 4 residues beyond the end of the read and is filled in from the germline J gene. This sequence joins TRBV29 and TRBJ2-1, with 10 bases matching TRBD2. With V trimmed by 6 bases and J by 2 bases, 4 bases remained unmatched. This CDR3 contains 15 residues. The germline gives CDR1 MSHET, CDR2 SYDVDS. CDR3 DNA, as far as it was read: TGTGCTAGCAGCTCCGGGACTGGGGACTATGCT. Its translation is CASSSGTGDYA. The full CDR3 sequence reads CASSSGTGDYAEQFF.

Remarks on this clone: Gene names and germline match the mouse. The CDR3 extends 4 residues past the end of the read, so its final part is completed from the germline J gene. Other DNA sequences from this sample encode an identical CDR3 as well. The V and J genes are TRBV1 and TRBJ2-1; perhaps TRBD1 as D (6 bases). Germline-derived CDR1 and CDR2 are NSQYPW and LRSPGD (reference sequence). The CDR3 is 15 amino acids. Trimming left V 0 bases short and J 3 bases short, with 9 bases between. The CDR3 loop is CTCSADRGSYAEQFF. CDR3 DNA (partial): TGCACCTGCAGTGCAGATAGGGGGAGCTATGCT.

This clone was recorded a few times. Each gene name is a mouse one. The sequenced fragment ends 4 residues before the CDR3 boundary, so the rest is inferred from the germline J gene. The sample carries other DNA sequences with the same CDR3. This chain joins TRBV13-3 and TRBJ2-2; the D gene is possibly TRBD1 (5 bases). The CDR3 sequence is 15 residues long. V shed 2 bases and J shed 3 bases, with 11 bases lying between them. The germline gives CDR1 NNHDY, CDR2 SYVADS. The sequenced part of the CDR3 DNA is TGTGCCAGCAGTGAACCAAGAGGGGACACCGGG. Its translation: CASSEPRGDTG. Given in full, the CDR3 is CASSEPRGDTGQLYF.

This clone was found a few times. The genes and germline here are from mouse. The sequenced fragment ends 4 residues before the CDR3 boundary, so the rest is inferred from the germline J gene. This sequence joins TRBV31 and TRBJ1-1, with D perhaps TRBD1 (5 bases). V lost 5 bases and J lost 3, with 13 bases in between. The CDR3 has 13 residues. The germline gives CDR1 GKSSPN, CDR2 SITVG. The CDR3 sequence: CAWGDRQYTEVFF. CDR3 DNA (partial): TGTGCCTGGGGCGACAGACAGTACACA.

This clone was detected a few times. Gene names follow the mouse nomenclature. The read halts 4 residues ahead of the CDR3 end, with the missing end drawn from the germline J gene. The gene calls are TRBV13-3 and TRBJ2-1; TRBD1 matches at 9 bases. The ends lost 6 bases at V and 5 bases at J; junction bases unmatched: 3. The germline CDR1 and CDR2 sequences are NNHDY and SYVADS. CDR3 length equals 13 residues. CDR3 loop: CASKRTGDAEQFF. The part of the CDR3 DNA that was read is TGTGCCAGCAAAAGGACAGGGGATGCT.

This clone was recorded a few times. Mouse gene names and germline throughout. The CDR3: CASRLTGDLTEVFF. The sequenced part of the CDR3 DNA is TGTGCCAGCAGACTGACAGGGGATTTGACA. V and J are TRBV13-1 and TRBJ1-1; 8 bases line up with TRBD1. Sequencing ends 4 residues short of the CDR3 end; the germline J gene provides the rest. CDR3 length: 14 amino acids. Germline V gene lookup returns CDR1 NSHNY and CDR2 SYGAGN.

Points on this clone: Mouse gene names apply. Read coverage stops 4 residues before the CDR3 terminus; the germline J gene supplies the remainder. This chain uses TRBV5 with TRBJ2-7; 12 nucleotides line up with TRBD2. In germline, CDR1 is LGHNA, CDR2 YNLKQL (reference sequence). Losses at the gene ends were 3 bases for V and 2 bases for J; bases not matched to a gene: 8. This CDR3 has 17 residues. The CDR3 bases that were read are TGTGCCAGCAGCCACCCCGGGACTGGGGGGTTAACCTAT. It encodes CASSHPGTGGLTY. The CDR3 in its entirety is CASSHPGTGGLTYEQYF.

In the case of this clone: The listed genes are named as in mouse. The read is 4 residues too short to cover the CDR3 end, so that end is filled in from the germline J gene. The V call is TRBV13-2, the J call TRBJ1-2, with 8 bases aligning to TRBD1. In germline, CDR1 is NNHNN, CDR2 SYGAGS (reference sequence). V lost 5 bases, J lost 4 bases, and 1 base stayed unmatched. The CDR3 contains 12 residues. The part of the CDR3 DNA that was read is TGTGCCAGCGGGACAGGGGTCTCC. Its protein is CASGTGVS. The entire CDR3 sequence reads CASGTGVSDYTF.

This clone appeared a few times. Mouse gene names apply. With the read ending 4 residues before the CDR3 end, the germline J gene is used to fill in that end. V usage is TRBV17 and J usage is TRBJ1-1; 7 positions agree with TRBD1. CDR3 length: 15 amino acids. Losses at the gene ends were 3 bases for V and 0 bases for J; bases not matched to a gene: 4. Germline loops: CDR1 MNHDT, CDR2 YYDKIL. The CDR3 loop is CASSRTGLANTEVFF. CDR3 DNA (partial): TGTGCTAGCAGTAGGACAGGGTTGGCAAACACA. Together with reference TRBV17 and TRBJ1-1, the CDR3 gives the full variable domain: DTTVKQNPRYKLARVGKPVNLICSQTMNHDTMYWYQKKPNQAPKLLLFYYDKILNREADTFEKFQSSRPNNSFCSLYIGSAGLEYSAMYLCASSRTGLANTEVFFGKGTRLTVV.

Points on this clone: Gene names and germline match the mouse. The read finishes 4 residues shy of the CDR3 end, and the germline J gene is used to complete it. The chain is built from TRBV1 and TRBJ2-2, with 10 bases that match TRBD2. The CDR3 spans 15 residues. With V trimmed by 6 bases and J by 0 bases, 1 base remained unmatched. Germline assignment: CDR1 NSQYPW and CDR2 LRSPGD (reference sequence). The sequenced CDR3 bases are TGCACCTGCAGAGGACTGGGGGCAAACACCGGG. This sequence encodes CTCRGLGANTG. From start to end, the CDR3 is CTCRGLGANTGQLYF.

In the case of this clone: Genes here carry mouse names. The read terminates 4 residues ahead of where the CDR3 ends, so the germline J gene completes it. The genes are TRBV13-3 and TRBJ2-1; 9 nucleotides agree with TRBD1. Germline loops: CDR1 NNHDY, CDR2 SYVADS. Losses at the gene ends were 2 bases for V and 6 bases for J; bases not matched to a gene: 6. The CDR3 sequence is 15 residues long. The part of the CDR3 DNA that was read is TGTGCCAGCAGTGAAAACAGGGGGCAGGCTGCT. Its translation: CASSENRGQAA. The complete CDR3 reads CASSENRGQAAEQFF.

In its sample, this clone was seen a few times. Mouse germline and gene names are used. The CDR3 extends 4 residues past the end of the read, so its final part is completed from the germline J gene. The chain recombines TRBV13-2 with TRBJ2-4; 8 bases are a match to TRBD1. The CDR3 is 17 residues long. V shed 2 bases, J shed 0 bases, and the junction held 8 bases outside the gene matches. Germline V gene data show CDR1 as NNHNN and CDR2 as SYGAGS (reference sequence). The CDR3 sequence: CASGEAGTGTSQNTLYF. CDR3 bases read: TGTGCCAGCGGTGAGGCCGGGACAGGAACTAGTCAAAAC.

A remark on this clone: All gene names here are mouse names. The CDR3 sequence is CASSDAGTGDSDYTF. The sequenced part of the CDR3 DNA is TGTGCCAGCAGTGATGCCGGGACAGGGGACTCC. The chain uses TRBV13-1 and TRBJ1-2, with 10 bases aligning to TRBD1. The read is 4 residues too short to cover the CDR3 end, so that end is filled in from the germline J gene. The V gene end was trimmed by 0 bases and the J gene end by 3 bases; junction bases not matched to a gene: 2. CDR3 length: 15 amino acids. The V gene's germline CDR1 is NSHNY and CDR2 SYGAGN.

In regard to this clone: Gene names follow the mouse nomenclature. The read halts 4 residues ahead of the CDR3 end, with the missing end drawn from the germline J gene. J is TRBJ1-1 and V is TRBV1; D is unclear. Germline V gives CDR1 NSQYPW, CDR2 LRSPGD (reference sequence). CDR3 size: 12 residues. V dropped 4 bases and J dropped 4 bases, with 7 bases sitting between them. Partial CDR3 DNA: TGCACCTGCAGTGGAGGGTTCACA. The encoded protein is CTCSGGFT. The complete CDR3 sequence is CTCSGGFTEVFF.

This clone was counted between two and nine times. Gene names refer to mouse genes. The CDR3 extends 4 residues past the end of the read, so its final part is completed from the germline J gene. The chain uses TRBV19 and TRBJ2-3; 9 bases are shared with TRBD1. This CDR3 contains 15 residues. In germline, CDR1 is FNHDT, CDR2 SITEND (reference sequence). V was clipped by 5 bases and J by 0 bases; unmatched bases: 4. Incomplete CDR3 DNA: TGTGCCAGCAGCCCAGGGACAGGGAGTGCAGAA. Its protein is CASSPGTGSAE. In full, the CDR3 reads CASSPGTGSAETLYF. The entire variable domain, with the rest obtained from reference TRBV19 and TRBJ2-3, is as follows: GGIITQTPKFLIGQEGQKLTLKCQQNFNHDTMYWYRQDSGKGLRLIYYSITENDLQKGDLSEGYDASREKKSSFSLTVTSAQKNEMAVFLCASSPGTGSAETLYFGSGTRLTVL.

As for this clone: Each gene name is a mouse one. The read terminates 3 residues before the CDR3 end, so the remaining end is supplied by the germline J gene. This sequence joins TRBV29 and TRBJ1-6; 12 bases are a match to TRBD1. TRBJ1-6 is noted as an ORF with a role that remains uncertain. This CDR3 has 17 residues. Germline trimming cut 9 bases from V and 1 base from J; bases unmatched to any gene: 7. The germline V gene has CDR1 MSHET and CDR2 SYDVDS. The CDR3 loop is CAREFGTGGSYNSPLYF. The part of the CDR3 DNA that was read is TGTGCTAGGGAGTTTGGGACAGGGGGCTCCTATAATTCGCCC.

A word on this clone: Because the CDR3's place on the DNA is in doubt, the DNA is left out and the CDR3 is given as listed by TCRdb. The germline and genes are mouse ones. The chain combines TRBV23 with TRBJ2-5; TRBD2, the table's D call, lacks a check against the DNA. From germline, CDR1 is KGHTA and CDR2 FQNQQP. The CDR3 spans 15 amino acids, including both terminal residues. CDR3 sequence reads: CAPAVNRTGMDTQYF.

Remarks on this clone: Genes here carry mouse names. The CDR3 end is not reached by the read, which stops 4 residues before it; the germline J gene fills it in. The chain is built from TRBV13-2 and TRBJ2-5; TRBD2 agrees at 14 bases. Germline V gene data show CDR1 as NNHNN and CDR2 as SYGAGS (reference sequence). J was trimmed by 2 bases and V by 0 bases; bases with no gene match: 5. This CDR3 contains 18 residues. This CDR3 reads CASGDVWDWGGSQDTQYF. The sequenced CDR3 bases are TGTGCCAGCGGTGATGTATGGGACTGGGGGGGCAGCCAAGAC.

This clone was counted only a few times. Gene names and germline refer to mouse. The DNA ends 4 residues before the CDR3 does, and the rest of the CDR3 is filled in from the germline J gene. The chain has TRBV31 and TRBJ1-1; possible D gene TRBD1, 6 bases. The CDR3 has 12 amino acids. Germline-derived CDR1 and CDR2 are GKSSPN and SITVG. CDR3 bases read: TGTGCCTGGAGTCCCCAGGGGCCA. Protein product: CAWSPQGP. The whole CDR3 sequence reads CAWSPQGPEVFF.

Regarding this clone: Gene names and germline match the mouse. The read terminates 4 residues ahead of where the CDR3 ends, so the germline J gene completes it. The rearrangement links TRBV5 to TRBJ2-2, with 9 bases aligning to TRBD1. This CDR3 is 16 amino acids long. With V trimmed by 0 bases and J by 2 bases, 1 base remained unmatched. CDR1 LGHNA and CDR2 YNLKQL come from the germline V gene (reference sequence). CDR3 DNA (partial): TGTGCCAGCAGCCAAGACGGACAGGGGAACACCGGG. The encoded protein is CASSQDGQGNTG. The CDR3 in full is CASSQDGQGNTGQLYF.

This clone has a handful of counts. Mouse germline and gene names are used. This CDR3 reads CASSQDTRQPANTEVFF. Partial CDR3 DNA: TGTGCCAGCAGCCAAGATACCCGACAGCCTGCAAACACA. The chain recombines TRBV5 with TRBJ1-1, with TRBD1 as a possible D gene (5 bases). The read is 4 residues too short to cover the CDR3 end, so that end is filled in from the germline J gene. From germline, CDR1 is LGHNA and CDR2 YNLKQL (reference sequence). V lost 0 bases, J lost 0 bases, and 14 bases lay in between. The CDR3 spans 17 residues.

Of note for this clone: Genes and germline come from the mouse. The read gets to within 4 residues of the CDR3 end, and the germline J gene fills in the rest. This chain joins TRBV5 and TRBJ2-2, with a tentative D call TRBD1 (6 bases). The ends were cut back, 0 bases at V and 2 bases at J, with 10 bases in the middle. Germline V gene lookup returns CDR1 LGHNA and CDR2 YNLKQL (reference sequence). The length of the CDR3 is 16 residues. Here the CDR3 reads CASSQDYRVNTGQLYF. Incomplete CDR3 DNA: TGTGCCAGCAGCCAAGATTACAGGGTTAACACCGGG.

Only a few counts were recorded for this clone. Germline and genes: mouse. The CDR3 end falls 4 residues outside the read, so it is completed with the germline J gene. The rearrangement uses TRBV13-3 and TRBJ2-1, with 8 bases aligning to TRBD1. This CDR3 region has 14 residues. The V gene end was trimmed by 10 bases and the J gene end by 5 bases; junction bases not matched to a gene: 11. The V gene's germline CDR1 is NNHDY and CDR2 SYVADS. The CDR3 reads CAGSPQGADAEQFF. Incomplete CDR3 DNA: TGTGCCGGTTCCCCTCAGGGGGCGGATGCT.

As regards this clone: Gene names and germline refer to mouse. The read ends 4 residues before the CDR3 terminus; that terminus is restored from the germline J gene. The J gene is TRBJ2-3, the V gene TRBV4; 7 bases are a match to TRBD1. The V gene's germline CDR1 is LGHDT and CDR2 YNNKQL (reference sequence). This CDR3 region has 15 residues. With V trimmed by 5 bases and J by 0 bases, 5 bases remained unmatched. CDR3 DNA (partial): TGTGCCAGCAGCACTAGACAGGGTAGTGCAGAA. The encoded protein is CASSTRQGSAE. The whole CDR3 protein is CASSTRQGSAETLYF.